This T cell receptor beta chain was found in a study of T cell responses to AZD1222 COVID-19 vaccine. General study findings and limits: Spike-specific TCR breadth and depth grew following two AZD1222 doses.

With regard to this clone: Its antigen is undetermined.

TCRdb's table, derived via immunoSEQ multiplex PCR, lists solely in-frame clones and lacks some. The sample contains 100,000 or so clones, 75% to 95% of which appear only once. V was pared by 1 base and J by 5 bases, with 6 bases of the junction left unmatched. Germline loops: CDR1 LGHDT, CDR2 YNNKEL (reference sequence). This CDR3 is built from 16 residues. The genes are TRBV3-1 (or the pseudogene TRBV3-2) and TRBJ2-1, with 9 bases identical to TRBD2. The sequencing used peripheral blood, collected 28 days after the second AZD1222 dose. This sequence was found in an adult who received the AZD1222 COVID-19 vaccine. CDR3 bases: TGTGCCAGCAGCCAAGTTCTAGCGGGGCCCAACAATGAGCAGTTCTTC. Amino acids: CASSQVLAGPNNEQFF.